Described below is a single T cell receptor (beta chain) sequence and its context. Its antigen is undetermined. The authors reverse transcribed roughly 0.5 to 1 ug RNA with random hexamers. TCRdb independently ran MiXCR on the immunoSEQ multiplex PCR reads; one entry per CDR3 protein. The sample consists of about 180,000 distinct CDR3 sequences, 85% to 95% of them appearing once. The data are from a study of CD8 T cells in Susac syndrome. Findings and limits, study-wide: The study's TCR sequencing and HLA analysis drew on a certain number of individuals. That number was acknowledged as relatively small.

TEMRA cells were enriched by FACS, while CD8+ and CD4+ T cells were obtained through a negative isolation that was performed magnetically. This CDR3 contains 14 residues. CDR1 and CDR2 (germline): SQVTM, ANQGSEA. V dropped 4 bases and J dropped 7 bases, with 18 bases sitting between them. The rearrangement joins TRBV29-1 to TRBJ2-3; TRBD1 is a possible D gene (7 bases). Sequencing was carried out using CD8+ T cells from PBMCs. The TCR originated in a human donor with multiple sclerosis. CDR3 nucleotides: TGCAGCGTTGGGAGGGGACAGCCAGAGAATACGCAGTATTTT. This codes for CSVGRGQPENTQYF.